This TCR beta chain was profiled in a study of response to subunit inactivated influenza vaccine. One entry per CDR3 protein results from TCRdb running MiXCR on the RT-PCR reads. The sample has about 540,000 distinct CDR3 sequences, approximately 22% seen once. These same records also appear under a second study, on T cells expressing NK-cell markers. That source notes: Researchers built TCR beta cDNA using 5'RACE template switching with UMIs. CD3+CD56+NKG2C+, CD3+CD56+NKG2C- and CD3+CD56-NKG2C+ T cells, once sorted, supplied the TCR beta repertoires. Seven of the eight sequenced donors were classified as HCMV-seropositive, and one was classified as seronegative. CD8+ T cells in roughly six donors included dominant NKG2C+ clonotypes at about 1.0-7.5%.

The receptor comes from a man aged 50-60 years who received an inactivated influenza vaccine. The material sequenced was CD4+ T cells sorted from PBMCs, taken about 13 days after vaccination.

CDR3 residues: CSARDGRVSPLHF. The CDR3 DNA reads as TGCAGTGCTAGAGATGGGAGGGTTTCACCCCTCCACTTT. J is TRBJ1-6 and V is TRBV20-1; D is undetermined. This CDR3 has 13 amino acids. Germline CDR1 reads DFQATT; CDR2 reads SNEGSKA (reference sequence). V was cut by 0 bases and J by 9 bases, with 9 bases left in between.